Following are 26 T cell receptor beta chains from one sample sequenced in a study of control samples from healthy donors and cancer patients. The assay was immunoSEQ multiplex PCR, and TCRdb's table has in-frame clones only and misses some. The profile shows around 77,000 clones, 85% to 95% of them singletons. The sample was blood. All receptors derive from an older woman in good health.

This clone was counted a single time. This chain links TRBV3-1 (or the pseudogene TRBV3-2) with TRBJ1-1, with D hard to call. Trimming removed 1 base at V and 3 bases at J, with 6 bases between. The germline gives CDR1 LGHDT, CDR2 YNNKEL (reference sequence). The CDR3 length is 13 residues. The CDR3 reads CASSQGKDTEAFF. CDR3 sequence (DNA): TGTGCCAGCAGCCAAGGGAAAGACACTGAAGCTTTCTTT.

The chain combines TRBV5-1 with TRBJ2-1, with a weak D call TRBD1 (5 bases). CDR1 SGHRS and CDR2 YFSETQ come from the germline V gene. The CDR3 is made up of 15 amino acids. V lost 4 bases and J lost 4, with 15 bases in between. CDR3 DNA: TGCGCCAGCAGCATGAGCCAGGGAACGTACAATGAGCAGTTCTTC. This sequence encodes CASSMSQGTYNEQFF.

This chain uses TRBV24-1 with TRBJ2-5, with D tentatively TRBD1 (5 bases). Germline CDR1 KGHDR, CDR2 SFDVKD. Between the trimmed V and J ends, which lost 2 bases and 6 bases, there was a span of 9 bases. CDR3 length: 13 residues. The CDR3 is CATSDWGSKTQYF. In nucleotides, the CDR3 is TGTGCCACCAGTGATTGGGGCTCTAAGACCCAGTACTTC.

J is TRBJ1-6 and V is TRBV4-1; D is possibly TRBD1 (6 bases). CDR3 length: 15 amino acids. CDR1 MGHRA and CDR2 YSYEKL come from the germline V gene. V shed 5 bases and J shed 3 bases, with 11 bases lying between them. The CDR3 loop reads CASSNRDFYNSPLHF. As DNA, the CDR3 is TGCGCCAGCAGCAACAGGGACTTCTATAATTCACCCCTCCACTTT.

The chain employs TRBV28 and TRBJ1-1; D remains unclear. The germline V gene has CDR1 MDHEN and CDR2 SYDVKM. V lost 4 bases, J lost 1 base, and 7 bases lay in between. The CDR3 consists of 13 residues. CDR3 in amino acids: CASSSSGNTEAFF. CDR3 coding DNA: TGTGCCAGCAGTTCCTCAGGGAACACTGAAGCTTTCTTT.

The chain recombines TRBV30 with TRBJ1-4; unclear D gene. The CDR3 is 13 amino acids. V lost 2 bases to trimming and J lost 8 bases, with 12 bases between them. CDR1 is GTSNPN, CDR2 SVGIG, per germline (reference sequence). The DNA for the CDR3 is TGTGCCTGGAGTTGGCGGGATGGGGAAAAACTGTTTTTT. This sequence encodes CAWSWRDGEKLFF.

Here the CDR3 reads CASSLSVGVHTIYF. The CDR3 region has the DNA TGTGCCAGCAGTTTATCGGTCGGGGTCCACACCATATATTTT. The V call is TRBV28, the J call TRBJ1-3; D not resolved. Germline V gene lookup returns CDR1 MDHEN and CDR2 SYDVKM. The CDR3 spans 14 residues. Trimming pared 1 base from V and 8 bases from J, leaving 12 bases between.

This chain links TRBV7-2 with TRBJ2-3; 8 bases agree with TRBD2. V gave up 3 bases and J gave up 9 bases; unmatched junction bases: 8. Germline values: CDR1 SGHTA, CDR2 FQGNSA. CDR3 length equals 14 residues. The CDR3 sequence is CASSFGTSRGTQYF. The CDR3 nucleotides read TGTGCCAGCAGCTTCGGGACTAGTAGAGGGACGCAGTATTTT.

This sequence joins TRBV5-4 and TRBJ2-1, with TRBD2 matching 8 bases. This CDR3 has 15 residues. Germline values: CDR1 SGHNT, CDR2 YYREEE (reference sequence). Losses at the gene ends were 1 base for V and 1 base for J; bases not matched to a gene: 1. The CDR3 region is CASSLRGGSYNEQFF. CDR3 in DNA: TGTGCCAGCAGCTTGCGGGGGGGTTCCTACAATGAGCAGTTCTTC.

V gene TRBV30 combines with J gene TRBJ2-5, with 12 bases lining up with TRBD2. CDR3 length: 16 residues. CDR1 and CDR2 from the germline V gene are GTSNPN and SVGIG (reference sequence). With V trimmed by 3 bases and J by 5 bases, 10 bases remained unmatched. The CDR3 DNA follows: TGTGCCTGGAGAGAAACGACTAGCGGGAGAAGGGAGACCCAGTACTTC. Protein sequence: CAWRETTSGRRETQYF. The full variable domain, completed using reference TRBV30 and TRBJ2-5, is SQTIHQWPATLVQPVGSPLSLECTVEGTSNPNLYWYRQAAGRGLQLLFYSVGIGQISSEVPQNLSASRPQDRQFILSSKKLLLSDSGFYLCAWRETTSGRRETQYFGPGTRLLVL.

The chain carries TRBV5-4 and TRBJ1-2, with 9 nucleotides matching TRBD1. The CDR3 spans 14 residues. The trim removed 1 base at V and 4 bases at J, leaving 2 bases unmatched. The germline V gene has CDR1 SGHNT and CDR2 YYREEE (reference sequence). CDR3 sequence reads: CASSLRGQGYGYTF. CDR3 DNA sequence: TGTGCCAGCAGCTTGAGGGGACAGGGCTATGGCTACACCTTC.

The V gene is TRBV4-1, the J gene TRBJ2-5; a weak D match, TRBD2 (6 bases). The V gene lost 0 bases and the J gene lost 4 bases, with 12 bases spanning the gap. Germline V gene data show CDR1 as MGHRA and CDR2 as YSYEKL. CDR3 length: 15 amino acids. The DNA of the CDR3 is TGCGCCAGCAGCCAAGAAAGGGCCGGGGGAGAGACCCAGTACTTC. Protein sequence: CASSQERAGGETQYF.

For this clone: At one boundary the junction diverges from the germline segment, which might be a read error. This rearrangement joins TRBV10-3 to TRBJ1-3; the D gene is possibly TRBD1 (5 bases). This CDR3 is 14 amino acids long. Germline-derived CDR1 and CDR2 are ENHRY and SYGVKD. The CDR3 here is CATSRQSSGNTIYF. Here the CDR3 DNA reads TGTGCCACCAGTAGACAGAGCTCTGGAAACACCATATATTTT.

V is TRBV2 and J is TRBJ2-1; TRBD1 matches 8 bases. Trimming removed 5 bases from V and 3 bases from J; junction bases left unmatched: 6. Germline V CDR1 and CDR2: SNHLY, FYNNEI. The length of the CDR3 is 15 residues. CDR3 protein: CASSQGQGFYNEQFF. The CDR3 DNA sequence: TGTGCCAGCAGTCAAGGACAGGGATTCTACAATGAGCAGTTCTTC.

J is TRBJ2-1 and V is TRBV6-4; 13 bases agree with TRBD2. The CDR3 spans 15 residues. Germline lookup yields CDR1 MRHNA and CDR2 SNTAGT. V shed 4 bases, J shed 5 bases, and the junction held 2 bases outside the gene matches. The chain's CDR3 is CASSGGTSGNNEQFF. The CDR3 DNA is TGTGCCAGCAGTGGGGGGACTAGCGGGAACAATGAGCAGTTCTTC.

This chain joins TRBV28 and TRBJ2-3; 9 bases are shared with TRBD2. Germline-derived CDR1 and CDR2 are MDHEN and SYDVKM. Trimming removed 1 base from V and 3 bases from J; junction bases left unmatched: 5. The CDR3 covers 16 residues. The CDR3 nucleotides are TGTGCCAGCAGTTTATCGGCGGGAGGGATAACAGATACGCAGTATTTT. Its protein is CASSLSAGGITDTQYF. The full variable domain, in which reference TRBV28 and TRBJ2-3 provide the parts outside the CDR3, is DVKVTQSSRYLVKRTGEKVFLECVQDMDHENMFWYRQDPGLGLRLIYFSYDVKMKEKGDIPEGYSVSREKKERFSLILESASTNQTSMYLCASSLSAGGITDTQYFGPGTRLTVL.

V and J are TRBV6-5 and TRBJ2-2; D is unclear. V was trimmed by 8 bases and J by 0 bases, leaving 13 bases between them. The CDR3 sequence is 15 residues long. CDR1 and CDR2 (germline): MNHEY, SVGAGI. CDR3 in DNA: TGTGCCAGCGGTCGCAGTTACGCGAACACCGGGGAGCTGTTTTTT. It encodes CASGRSYANTGELFF.

Here the CDR3 DNA reads TGTGCCAGCAGCCTTCGACTAGCGGGTGAGCAGTACTTC. Translation: CASSLRLAGEQYF. The gene calls are TRBV3-1 (or the pseudogene TRBV3-2) and TRBJ2-7; TRBD2 aligns across 10 bases. The CDR3 spans 13 residues. With V trimmed by 4 bases and J by 7 bases, 4 bases remained unmatched. Looked up from germline, CDR1 is LGHDT and CDR2 is YNNKEL (reference sequence).

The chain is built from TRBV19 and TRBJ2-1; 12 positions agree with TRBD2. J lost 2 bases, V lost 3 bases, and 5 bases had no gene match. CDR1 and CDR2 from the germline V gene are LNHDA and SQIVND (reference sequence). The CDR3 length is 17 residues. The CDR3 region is CASSMTSGRSTYNEQFF. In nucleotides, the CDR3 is TGTGCCAGTAGTATGACTAGCGGGAGATCCACCTACAATGAGCAGTTCTTC.

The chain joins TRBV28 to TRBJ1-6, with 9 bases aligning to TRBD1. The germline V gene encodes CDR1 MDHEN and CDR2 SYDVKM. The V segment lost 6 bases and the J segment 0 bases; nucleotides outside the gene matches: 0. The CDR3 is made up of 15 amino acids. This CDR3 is CASRTGGSYNSPLHF. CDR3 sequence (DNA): TGTGCCAGCAGGACAGGGGGCTCCTATAATTCACCCCTCCACTTT.

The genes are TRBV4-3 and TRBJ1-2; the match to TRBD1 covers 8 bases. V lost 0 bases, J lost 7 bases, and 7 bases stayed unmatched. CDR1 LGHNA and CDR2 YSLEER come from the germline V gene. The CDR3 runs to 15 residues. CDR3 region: CASSQDGQGARGYTF. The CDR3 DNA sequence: TGCGCCAGCAGCCAAGACGGGCAGGGGGCGCGTGGCTACACCTTC.

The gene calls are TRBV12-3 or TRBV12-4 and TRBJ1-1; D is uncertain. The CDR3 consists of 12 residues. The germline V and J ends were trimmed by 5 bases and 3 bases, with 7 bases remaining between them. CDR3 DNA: TGTGCCAGCAGTAAGATGCACACTGAAGCTTTCTTT. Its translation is CASSKMHTEAFF.

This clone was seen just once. CDR3 region: CASSKGGSNQPQHF. The CDR3 nucleotides are TGTGCCAGCAGTAAAGGGGGGAGCAATCAGCCCCAGCATTTT. The chain joins TRBV7-2 to TRBJ1-5; TRBD1 is a possible D gene (6 bases). The CDR3 consists of 14 residues. The germline V and J ends were trimmed by 6 bases and 1 base, with 10 bases remaining between them. Germline V gene lookup returns CDR1 SGHTA and CDR2 FQGNSA.

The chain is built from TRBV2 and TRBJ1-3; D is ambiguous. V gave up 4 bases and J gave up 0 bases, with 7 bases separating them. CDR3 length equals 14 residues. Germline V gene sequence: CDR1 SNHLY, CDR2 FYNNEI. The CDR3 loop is CASSARPSGNTIYF. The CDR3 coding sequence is TGTGCCAGCAGTGCGAGGCCCTCTGGAAACACCATATATTTT.

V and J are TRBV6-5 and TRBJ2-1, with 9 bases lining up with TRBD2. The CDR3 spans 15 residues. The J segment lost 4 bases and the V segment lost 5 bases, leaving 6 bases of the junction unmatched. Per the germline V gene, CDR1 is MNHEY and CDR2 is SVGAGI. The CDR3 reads CASSLSGSGYNEQFF. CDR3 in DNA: TGTGCCAGCAGTCTTAGCGGGAGTGGTTACAATGAGCAGTTCTTC.

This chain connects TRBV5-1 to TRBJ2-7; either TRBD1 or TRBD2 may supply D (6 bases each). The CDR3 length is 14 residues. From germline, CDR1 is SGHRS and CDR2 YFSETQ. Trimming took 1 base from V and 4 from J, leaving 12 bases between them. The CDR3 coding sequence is TGCGCCAGCAGCTTGTCGGGGGCGCGGTACGAGCAGTACTTC. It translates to CASSLSGARYEQYF.